The source of this T cell receptor beta chain is a study of T-cell reconstitution after alpha-beta-depleted transplantation in children. The CDR3 totals 14 residues. Germline V gives CDR1 SEHNR, CDR2 FQNEAQ (reference sequence). V lost 8 bases and J 3 bases, leaving 16 bases between the germline ends. Unique molecular identifiers were incorporated during preparation of the TCRbeta library. TCRdb reanalysed the PCR reads using MiXCR and keeps one entry per CDR3 protein. The table has about 340,000 distinct CDR3 sequences, 13% seen once. The sequencing used PBMCs, collected from the stem cell graft. The TCR originated in a human donor who donated a stem cell graft to a child with Fanconi anemia. The gene calls are TRBV7-9 and TRBJ1-1; TRBD1 is a possible D gene (6 bases). The CDR3, as DNA: TGTGCCAGCTCTCGGGGGGGCAGGTACACTGAAGCTTTCTTT. This gives the protein CASSRGGRYTEAFF.